This T cell receptor beta chain was retrieved from a study of blood T cell repertoires in COVID-19. Across the study: In each case, the material was cDNA or gDNA derived from T cells, B-cell-depleted T cells, or PBMCs.

In the authors' methods: The authors estimated nucleated cell counts from reference gene primer amplification. Assay used: immunoSEQ multiplex PCR; TCRdb lists only in-frame clones, some missing. V and J calls and clone size are those listed in that table; D and trimming were worked out from the DNA. The sample consists of around 210,000 clones, 70% to 90% of them appearing once. Seattle patients were enrolled while actively infected and followed longitudinally. This clone was seen only a few times. Looked up from germline, CDR1 is SGHTA and CDR2 is FQGNSA. CDR3 length equals 16 residues. Trimming cost V 5 bases and J 6 bases, with 22 bases left between them.

The chain joins TRBV7-2 to TRBJ1-1; D may be TRBD1 (5 bases). The TCR originated in a man in his forties or fifties with COVID-19, enrolled during active disease. The sample consisted of peripheral blood. The CDR3 loop reads CASSLRGGVRYAEAFF. CDR3 sequence (DNA): TGTGCCAGCAGCCTCCGAGGAGGGGTAAGATACGCTGAAGCTTTCTTT.